Listed here are 19 T cell receptor beta chains from one sample, sequenced in a study of technical replicates of blood from a few donors. Here immunoSEQ multiplex PCR was the method, and the copy in TCRdb shows in-frame clones only, minus some. This repertoire shows around 100,000 clones, 85% to 95% found once; its top ten account for almost 0.35%. The sequencing input was T cells isolated from PBMCs. Receptor source: a human donor in good health.

V usage is TRBV6-4 and J usage is TRBJ1-1; tentative D call: TRBD1 (6 bases). Germline V gives CDR1 MRHNA, CDR2 SNTAGT. This CDR3 spans 13 amino acids. Trimming took off 6 bases at V and 1 base at J, with 9 bases between the two ends. In DNA, the CDR3 is TGTGCCAGCAGCGTACAGGGGAACACTGAAGCTTTCTTT. Translation gives CASSVQGNTEAFF.

The chain is built from TRBV27 and TRBJ1-5, with D perhaps TRBD1 (6 bases). CDR3 length: 15 amino acids. V gave up 7 bases and J gave up 7 bases, with 20 bases separating them. Germline lookup yields CDR1 MNHEY and CDR2 SMNVEV (reference sequence). CDR3 sequence: CASKQGGGVGQPQHF. The DNA of the CDR3 is TGTGCCAGCAAACAAGGGGGAGGGGTCGGCCAGCCCCAGCATTTT.

The chain is built from TRBV19 and TRBJ1-5; 7 nucleotides agree with TRBD1. Germline lookup yields CDR1 LNHDA and CDR2 SQIVND (reference sequence). Trimming took 4 bases from V and 2 from J; bases not matched to a gene: 2. The CDR3 sequence is 14 residues long. The chain's CDR3 is CASSRQGGNQPQHF. The CDR3 DNA sequence: TGTGCCAGTAGTAGACAGGGTGGCAATCAGCCCCAGCATTTT.

The chain combines TRBV2 with TRBJ1-1, with TRBD1 identical over 8 bases. The CDR3 is 16 residues long. V was pared by 2 bases and J by 2 bases, with 7 bases of the junction left unmatched. The germline gives CDR1 SNHLY, CDR2 FYNNEI. In nucleotides, the CDR3 is TGTGCCAGCAGTGAAAGTGCAGGGGGCGATAACACTGAAGCTTTCTTT. Encoded protein: CASSESAGGDNTEAFF.

The V and J genes are TRBV7-9 and TRBJ2-1; 8 bases fit TRBD2. The CDR3 totals 14 residues. V shed 3 bases, J shed 6 bases, and the junction held 4 bases outside the gene matches. Germline-derived CDR1 and CDR2 are SEHNR and FQNEAQ (reference sequence). CDR3 sequence: CASSFGLAGNEQFF. The CDR3 bases are TGTGCCAGCAGCTTTGGACTAGCCGGCAATGAGCAGTTCTTC.

The rearrangement joins TRBV5-4 to TRBJ2-3; 7 bases align to TRBD2. Germline loops: CDR1 SGHNT, CDR2 YYREEE (reference sequence). V dropped 0 bases and J dropped 5; count of bases not matched to a gene: 15. The length of the CDR3 is 18 residues. CDR3 amino acids: CASSLAEWSGTARDTQYF. The CDR3 nucleotides are TGTGCCAGCAGCTTGGCCGAGTGGAGCGGGACTGCTCGAGATACGCAGTATTTT.

The chain has TRBV13 and TRBJ2-7; D is ambiguous. The ends were cut back, 2 bases at V and 9 bases at J, with 8 bases in the middle. The CDR3 runs to 11 residues. CDR1 PRHDT and CDR2 FYEKMQ come from the germline V gene (reference sequence). The CDR3: CASSLRHGQYF. CDR3 DNA: TGTGCCAGCAGCTTAAGACATGGGCAGTACTTC.

The CDR3 sequence is CASSIGQLPNRWSNEKLFF. The CDR3 DNA reads as TGTGCCAGTAGTATTGGACAGCTACCTAATCGGTGGTCTAATGAAAAACTGTTTTTT. The rearrangement joins TRBV19 to TRBJ1-4; tentative D call: TRBD1 (6 bases). Germline loops: CDR1 LNHDA, CDR2 SQIVND (reference sequence). Trimming left V 3 bases short and J 3 bases short, with 23 bases between. The CDR3 runs to 19 residues. The full variable domain, rest sourced from reference TRBV19 and TRBJ1-4, is DGGITQSPKYLFRKEGQNVTLSCEQNLNHDAMYWYRQDPGQGLRLIYYSQIVNDFQKGDIAEGYSVSREKKESFPLTVTSAQKNPTAFYLCASSIGQLPNRWSNEKLFFGSGTQLSVL.

CDR3 residues: CSVDLLRLAPDTQYF. The CDR3 coding sequence is TGCAGCGTTGATCTTCTGAGACTAGCGCCAGATACGCAGTATTTT. The rearrangement uses TRBV29-1 and TRBJ2-3, with 8 bases aligning to TRBD2. The J segment lost 4 bases and the V segment lost 3 bases, leaving 9 bases of the junction unmatched. Per the germline V gene, CDR1 is SQVTM and CDR2 is ANQGSEA. The CDR3 contains 15 residues.

This clone was found a few times. V and J are TRBV7-3 and TRBJ2-2, with 7 bases fitting TRBD2. This CDR3 has 17 amino acids. Germline assignment: CDR1 SGHTA and CDR2 FQGTGA. The V gene end was trimmed by 5 bases and the J gene end by 4 bases; junction bases not matched to a gene: 13. CDR3 loop: CASSPRGGWGGTGELFF. The CDR3 DNA reads as TGTGCCAGCAGCCCCCGCGGGGGTTGGGGTGGCACCGGGGAGCTGTTTTTT.

The CDR3 sequence: CASSYSTVFGYTF. The CDR3 DNA follows: TGTGCCAGCAGTTACTCGACAGTTTTCGGCTACACCTTC. The chain carries TRBV6-6 and TRBJ1-2; tentative D call: TRBD1 (5 bases). CDR1 and CDR2 from the germline V gene are MNHNY and SVGAGI (reference sequence). The CDR3 has 13 amino acids. Trimming took 0 bases from V and 8 from J, leaving 10 bases between them.

Points on this clone: A junction boundary mismatches the germline segment, possibly from a read error. The sample carries other DNA sequences with the same CDR3. The V call is TRBV10-3, the J call TRBJ1-5; D is ambiguous. Germline CDR1 reads ENHRY; CDR2 reads SYGVKD. The CDR3 loop spans 16 amino acids. The CDR3, as DNA: TGCGCCATCAGTGATCCCGAGAATTATAGCAATCAGCCCCAGCATTTT. Translating gives CAISDPENYSNQPQHF.

The genes are TRBV28 and TRBJ2-7; 7 bases map to TRBD1. Germline values: CDR1 MDHEN, CDR2 SYDVKM. The CDR3 runs 13 residues. Trimming removed 2 bases from V and 2 bases from J; junction bases left unmatched: 0. The CDR3 DNA follows: TGTGCCAGCAGTTTACAGGGGGCCTACGAGCAGTACTTC. Translated: CASSLQGAYEQYF.

The chain has TRBV19 and TRBJ1-2; no clear D gene. V was pared by 0 bases and J by 6 bases, with 20 bases between. The CDR3 is 17 residues long. CDR1 and CDR2 (germline): LNHDA, SQIVND (reference sequence). CDR3 nucleotides: TGTGCCAGTAGTATAGATCTAGGATTGGGAGCAATGAATGGCTACACCTTC. Its protein is CASSIDLGLGAMNGYTF.

The chain combines TRBV27 with TRBJ2-7; maybe TRBD2 (6 bases). The germline V and J ends were trimmed by 6 bases and 0 bases, with 21 bases remaining between them. Germline V gene lookup returns CDR1 MNHEY and CDR2 SMNVEV (reference sequence). CDR3 length equals 17 residues. CDR3 loop: CASSTGPFERVSYEQYF. The DNA for the CDR3 is TGTGCCAGCAGCACGGGGCCTTTCGAGCGGGTCTCCTACGAGCAGTACTTC.

The chain is built from TRBV9 and TRBJ2-1; 9 nucleotides align to TRBD2. Germline V gene lookup returns CDR1 SGDLS and CDR2 YYNGEE. This CDR3 has 14 amino acids. V shed 2 bases and J 6 bases; nucleotides not matched to a gene: 3. CDR3 coding DNA: TGTGCCAGCAGCGTTCTAGCGGGACGCAATGAGCAGTTCTTC. It is translated as CASSVLAGRNEQFF.

The J gene is TRBJ2-7, the V gene TRBV7-2; D is possibly TRBD2 (5 bases). Germline-derived CDR1 and CDR2 are SGHTA and FQGNSA. The CDR3 contains 12 residues. Trimming removed 4 bases at V and 6 bases at J, with 10 bases between. The CDR3 sequence is CASSYSEGEQYF. The CDR3 DNA sequence: TGTGCCAGCAGCTATAGTGAGGGCGAGCAGTACTTC.

V and J are TRBV7-2 and TRBJ1-3; weak D call: TRBD1 (5 bases). Trimming pared 4 bases from V and 4 bases from J, leaving 14 bases between. This CDR3 comprises 15 residues. Looked up from germline, CDR1 is SGHTA and CDR2 is FQGNSA. In DNA, the CDR3 is TGTGCCAGCAGCTCCCCAGAGACAGCAGGAAACACCATATATTTT. Amino acid sequence: CASSSPETAGNTIYF. The variable domain in full, completed from reference TRBV7-2 and TRBJ1-3, reads GAGVSQSPSNKVTEKGKDVELRCDPISGHTALYWYRQSLGQGLEFLIYFQGNSAPDKSGLPSDRFSAERTGGSVSTLTIQRTQQEDSAVYLCASSSPETAGNTIYFGEGSWLTVV.

This clone was seen only once. The chain carries TRBV9 and TRBJ2-5, with 10 bases lining up with TRBD1. The length of the CDR3 is 17 residues. The ends lost 3 bases at V and 2 bases at J; junction bases unmatched: 10. Germline values: CDR1 SGDLS, CDR2 YYNGEE. The CDR3 coding sequence is TGTGCCAGCAGCGCTTTGACCGGGACAGGGGTTCAAGAGACCCAGTACTTC. It encodes CASSALTGTGVQETQYF. The variable domain in full, with the rest retrieved from reference TRBV9 and TRBJ2-5, is DSGVTQTPKHLITATGQRVTLRCSPRSGDLSVYWYQQSLDQGLQFLIQYYNGEERAKGNILERFSAQQFPDLHSELNLSSLELGDSALYFCASSALTGTGVQETQYFGPGTRLLVL.